Shown below are 15 T cell receptor beta chains from a single sample sequenced in a study of blood T cell repertoires in COVID-19. Profiled with immunoSEQ multiplex PCR; TCRdb holds only in-frame clones, not every one. The repertoire holds 150,000 to 200,000 clones, 89% seen once, with approximately 2.9% in the top ten. Sequenced sample: peripheral blood. Every receptor here comes from a man in his 60s with acute or convalescent COVID-19.

The chain couples TRBV12-3 or TRBV12-4 to TRBJ2-1; D is undetermined. V lost 8 bases, J lost 8 bases, and 10 bases lay in between. The CDR3 is made up of 11 amino acids. CDR3 in DNA: TGTGCCAGCGAACTTTCCCATGAGCAGTTCTTC. This gives the protein CASELSHEQFF.

In its sample, this clone was seen a few times. This sequence joins TRBV11-2 and TRBJ2-1; D might be TRBD1 (5 bases). V was pared by 6 bases and J by 6 bases, with 15 bases between. The CDR3 runs to 14 residues. Germline CDR1 SGHAT, CDR2 FQNNGV. The CDR3 spells CASRAERQFNEQFF. CDR3 in DNA: TGTGCCAGCAGGGCAGAGCGACAGTTCAATGAGCAGTTCTTC.

This clone was seen just once. V gene TRBV5-1 combines with J gene TRBJ2-6; D uncertain. The CDR3 spans 18 residues. Between the trimmed V and J ends, which lost 0 bases and 0 bases, there was a span of 13 bases. CDR1 and CDR2 from the germline V gene are SGHRS and YFSETQ. The CDR3 loop reads CASSLVALTLSGANVLTF. The DNA for the CDR3 is TGCGCCAGCAGCTTGGTCGCACTAACTCTCTCTGGGGCCAACGTCCTGACTTTC.

V and J are TRBV5-1 and TRBJ1-4; D call uncertain. This CDR3 region has 15 residues. The germline V gene encodes CDR1 SGHRS and CDR2 YFSETQ. V was shortened by 0 bases and J by 7 bases, with 13 bases between the two germline ends. The CDR3 spells CASSLADSGGEKLFF. The CDR3 region has the DNA TGCGCCAGCAGCTTGGCCGACTCCGGCGGTGAAAAACTGTTTTTT.

This chain links TRBV20-1 with TRBJ2-7; D gene unclear. V lost 0 bases to trimming and J lost 5 bases, with 5 bases between them. The germline CDR1 and CDR2 sequences are DFQATT and SNEGSKA (reference sequence). The CDR3 sequence is 11 residues long. This chain's CDR3 is CSAREFNEQYF. DNA of the CDR3: TGCAGTGCTAGAGAGTTTAACGAGCAGTACTTC.

The genes are TRBV18 and TRBJ1-6; no clear D gene. Germline-derived CDR1 and CDR2 are KGHSH and LQKENI. The CDR3 runs to 15 residues. With 2 bases removed from V and 1 base from J, the gap between germline ends came to 6 bases. The DNA of the CDR3 is TGTGCCAGCTCACCAACGGTATCCTATAATTCACCCCTCCACTTT. Translation: CASSPTVSYNSPLHF.

This clone was recorded only once. This rearrangement joins TRBV19 to TRBJ1-2; weak D call: TRBD1 (6 bases). This CDR3 has 15 amino acids. Trimming stripped 4 bases from V and 4 bases from J, with 16 bases between. CDR1 and CDR2 (germline): LNHDA, SQIVND (reference sequence). CDR3 amino acids: CASSNSRTAGYGYTF. In DNA form, the CDR3 reads TGTGCCAGTAGTAATTCCAGGACAGCTGGCTATGGCTACACCTTC.

This rearrangement joins TRBV25-1 to TRBJ1-2; tentatively, D is TRBD1 (6 bases). CDR3 length: 14 residues. The germline V gene has CDR1 MGHDK and CDR2 SYGVNS. Trimming removed 1 base at V and 8 bases at J, with 14 bases between. The CDR3 loop reads CASSEWAGDEGYTF. CDR3 coding DNA: TGTGCCAGCAGTGAATGGGCAGGGGACGAGGGCTACACCTTC.

About this clone itself: A read error may produce the germline difference seen at one junction end. The genes are TRBV7-2 and TRBJ1-1, with D hard to call. CDR3 length: 11 amino acids. CDR1 and CDR2 from the germline V gene are SGHTA and FQGNSA. The DNA of the CDR3 is TGTGCCAGCAGCTTAGCCTCCGTGAGGTATTGG. Residues: CASSLASVRYW.

This clone was seen a few times. The chain links TRBV2 to TRBJ2-7; D is uncertain. The CDR3 spans 12 residues. V lost 5 bases to trimming and J lost 5 bases, with 10 bases between them. Germline CDR1 is SNHLY and CDR2 is FYNNEI. CDR3 coding DNA: TGTGCCAGCAGTTCAGGCATCCACGAGCAGTACTTC. Its protein is CASSSGIHEQYF.

The chain joins TRBV23-1 to TRBJ2-1; 8 nucleotides line up with TRBD1. TRBV23-1 is an ORF; its function is uncertain. Trimming at V came to 6 bases and at J to 1 base, leaving 5 bases not matched to a gene. The CDR3 consists of 15 residues. CDR3 residues: CASRSRGLSYNEQFF. The CDR3 nucleotides are TGCGCCAGCAGGTCCAGGGGGCTTTCCTACAATGAGCAGTTCTTC.

The chain couples TRBV4-2 to TRBJ2-2, with D perhaps matching TRBD2 (6 bases). V lost 4 bases and J 6 bases, leaving 30 bases between the germline ends. The CDR3 contains 20 residues. Germline assignment: CDR1 LGHNA and CDR2 YNFKEQ. The CDR3 coding sequence is TGTGCCAGCAGCCTCCGGACACCGGGACTTATTCCTCCGGGTCCCGGGGAGCTGTTTTTT. Protein: CASSLRTPGLIPPGPGELFF.

The V gene is TRBV6-6, the J gene TRBJ2-1; perhaps TRBD1 as D (7 bases). Germline values: CDR1 MNHNY, CDR2 SVGAGI (reference sequence). The CDR3 has 11 amino acids. Trimming shortened V by 6 bases and J by 15 bases, and 15 bases separated the two germline ends. Written as DNA, the CDR3 is TGTGCCAGCAGCAAGGAGGGGGCTCGGTTCTTC. Encoded protein: CASSKEGARFF.

J is TRBJ2-2 and V is TRBV11-2; D uncertain. From germline, CDR1 is SGHAT and CDR2 FQNNGV. Trimming shortened V by 4 bases and J by 7 bases, and 10 bases separated the two germline ends. The CDR3 has 13 residues. As DNA, the CDR3 is TGTGCCAGCAGCTCAATATACGGCGGGGAGCTGTTTTTT. It is translated as CASSSIYGGELFF.

The chain recombines TRBV3-1 (or the pseudogene TRBV3-2) with TRBJ1-3; D ambiguous. The CDR3 consists of 16 residues. Germline V CDR1 and CDR2: LGHDT, YNNKEL (reference sequence). The ends were cut back, 4 bases at V and 1 base at J, with 14 bases in the middle. CDR3 residues: CASSLDPGGSGNTIYF. CDR3 nucleotide sequence: TGTGCCAGCAGCCTGGACCCCGGAGGTTCTGGAAACACCATATATTTT.